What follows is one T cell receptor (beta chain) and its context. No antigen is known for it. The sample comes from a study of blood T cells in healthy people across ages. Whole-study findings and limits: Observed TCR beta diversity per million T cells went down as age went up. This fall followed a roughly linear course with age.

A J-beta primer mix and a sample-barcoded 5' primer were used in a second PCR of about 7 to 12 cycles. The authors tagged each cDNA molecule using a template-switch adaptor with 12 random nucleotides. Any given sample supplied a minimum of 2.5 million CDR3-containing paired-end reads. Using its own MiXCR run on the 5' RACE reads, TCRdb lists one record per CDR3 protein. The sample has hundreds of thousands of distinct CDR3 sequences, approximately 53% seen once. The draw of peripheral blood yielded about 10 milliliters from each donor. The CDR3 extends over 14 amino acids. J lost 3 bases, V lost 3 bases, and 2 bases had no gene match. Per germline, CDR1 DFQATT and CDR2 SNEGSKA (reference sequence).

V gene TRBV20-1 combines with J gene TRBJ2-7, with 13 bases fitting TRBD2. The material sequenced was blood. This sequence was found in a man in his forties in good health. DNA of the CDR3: TGCAGTGCTAGCGGGACTAGCGGGATCTACGAGCAGTACTTC. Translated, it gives CSASGTSGIYEQYF.